Shown below are 32 T cell receptor beta chains from a single sample sequenced in a study of blood T cell repertoires in COVID-19. Repertoires were generated with immunoSEQ multiplex PCR, while TCRdb's copy carries only in-frame clones and drops some. Here the sample spans nearly 250,000 clones, about 82% being singletons. Source material: PBMCs or T cells enriched from blood (not recorded which). These receptors were taken from a woman in her forties or fifties who had recovered from COVID-19.

The chain has TRBV7-9 and TRBJ2-1; 10 nucleotides align to TRBD2. Germline V gene sequence: CDR1 SEHNR, CDR2 FQNEAQ (reference sequence). The V segment lost 1 base and the J segment 5 bases; nucleotides outside the gene matches: 5. The CDR3 loop spans 16 amino acids. The CDR3 reads CASSLDSGRSHNEQFF. CDR3 nucleotide sequence: TGTGCCAGCAGCTTAGATAGCGGGAGGTCGCACAATGAGCAGTTCTTC.

The chain combines TRBV24-1 with TRBJ2-4, with 11 bases that match TRBD2. Germline V CDR1 and CDR2: KGHDR, SFDVKD. Unmatched junction bases numbered 10, after V lost 7 bases and J lost 0 bases. This CDR3 region has 18 residues. The chain's CDR3 is CATRLLLAGVLAKNIQYF. The CDR3 bases are TGTGCCACCAGACTCCTACTAGCGGGGGTCTTAGCCAAAAACATTCAGTACTTC.

The chain carries TRBV6-2 or TRBV6-3 and TRBJ2-6, with 9 bases identical to TRBD1. The CDR3 runs 17 residues. In germline, CDR1 is MNHEY, CDR2 SVGEGT. The junction had 5 bases not matched to a gene; V was cut back by 5 bases and J by 0 bases. For the CDR3, the DNA is TGTGCCAGCAGTCCCGGACAGGGGATCTCTGGGGCCAACGTCCTGACTTTC. Encoded protein: CASSPGQGISGANVLTF.

The chain has TRBV10-2 and TRBJ1-2; 8 bases are shared with TRBD1. In germline, CDR1 is WSHSY, CDR2 SAAADI. Unmatched junction bases numbered 3, after V lost 2 bases and J lost 4 bases. The CDR3 spans 14 residues. The CDR3 is CASSEAGGSYGYTF. In DNA form, the CDR3 reads TGCGCCAGCAGTGAGGCAGGGGGCAGCTATGGCTACACCTTC.

V and J are TRBV27 and TRBJ1-2; D is uncertain. The CDR3 consists of 13 residues. V was trimmed by 3 bases and J by 6 bases, leaving 11 bases between them. The germline CDR1 and CDR2 sequences are MNHEY and SMNVEV (reference sequence). CDR3 DNA: TGTGCCAGCAGTTTTTTTTCTGGCAATGGCTACACCTTC. Its translation is CASSFFSGNGYTF.

This clone has only one observation. The CDR3 sequence is CASRSTSGRGAYNEQFF. For the CDR3, the DNA is TGTGCCAGCCGATCGACTAGCGGGAGAGGGGCCTACAATGAGCAGTTCTTC. The V and J genes are TRBV2 and TRBJ2-1; TRBD2 aligns across 12 bases. Trimming took 8 bases from V and 2 from J; bases not matched to a gene: 10. Per the germline V gene, CDR1 is SNHLY and CDR2 is FYNNEI. The CDR3 is made up of 17 amino acids.

The chain joins TRBV4-3 to TRBJ1-2; D ambiguous. The V and J ends lost 1 base and 8 bases respectively, with 11 bases between them. CDR3 length: 13 residues. Germline CDR1 LGHNA, CDR2 YSLEER. Here the CDR3 reads CASSQGRFGGYTF. The CDR3 DNA reads as TGCGCCAGCAGCCAAGGGAGGTTCGGGGGCTACACCTTC.

This chain links TRBV6-4 with TRBJ1-5, with D possibly TRBD1 on 6 matching bases. Trimming took 5 bases from V and 3 from J, leaving 11 bases between them. Germline values: CDR1 MRHNA, CDR2 SNTAGT. CDR3 length: 14 amino acids. The CDR3 is CASSQTGFNQPQHF. For the CDR3, the DNA is TGTGCCAGCAGTCAGACAGGCTTCAATCAGCCCCAGCATTTT.

The count of this clone is one. The chain links TRBV5-4 to TRBJ1-4; TRBD1 matches 9 bases. The CDR3 consists of 14 residues. Per germline, CDR1 SGHNT and CDR2 YYREEE (reference sequence). With 4 bases clipped from V and 5 bases from J, the junction kept 3 bases outside the gene matches. Here the CDR3 DNA reads TGTGCCAGCAGCCGGGGGACAGGGAATGAAAAACTGTTTTTT. It encodes CASSRGTGNEKLFF. The complete variable domain, with remaining parts taken from reference TRBV5-4 and TRBJ1-4, reads ETGVTQSPTHLIKTRGQQVTLRCSSQSGHNTVSWYQQALGQGPQFIFQYYREEENGRGNFPPRFSGLQFPNYSSELNVNALELDDSALYLCASSRGTGNEKLFFGSGTQLSVL.

The chain recombines TRBV30 with TRBJ1-4, with a tentative D call TRBD1 (6 bases). Germline lookup yields CDR1 GTSNPN and CDR2 SVGIG (reference sequence). There are 15 residues in the CDR3. V was shortened by 0 bases and J by 3 bases, with 11 bases between the two germline ends. The CDR3 bases are TGTGCCTGGAGTGTACAAAAGGGGGCTAATGAAAAACTGTTTTTT. Its protein is CAWSVQKGANEKLFF.

V is TRBV28 and J is TRBJ2-7, with D possibly being TRBD1 (5 bases). Looked up from germline, CDR1 is MDHEN and CDR2 is SYDVKM. The CDR3 sequence is 14 residues long. The V and J ends lost 3 bases and 0 bases respectively, with 9 bases between them. CDR3 DNA: TGTGCCAGCAGTTTTGGGGCAAGCTCCTACGAGCAGTACTTC. Its translation: CASSFGASSYEQYF.

The chain couples TRBV5-1 to TRBJ2-1, with 10 bases lining up with TRBD2. This CDR3 region has 13 residues. CDR1 is SGHRS and CDR2 is YFSETQ in the germline V gene. The trim removed 10 bases at V and 8 bases at J, leaving 9 bases unmatched. Here the CDR3 DNA reads TGCGCCTCTCAGCGGGGGGGCCACGATGAGCAGTTCTTC. Translated, it gives CASQRGGHDEQFF.

The chain links TRBV5-1 to TRBJ1-2, with 7 bases aligning to TRBD1. The ends lost 5 bases at V and 7 bases at J; junction bases unmatched: 8. Germline CDR1 SGHRS, CDR2 YFSETQ. CDR3 size: 13 residues. CDR3 sequence (DNA): TGCGCCAGCAGAAAGGGGGCGAGCTCTGGCTACACCTTC. This translates into CASRKGASSGYTF.

The chain has TRBV15 and TRBJ1-5; the D is unclear. The V gene's germline CDR1 is LNHNV and CDR2 YYDKDF (reference sequence). The V end was cut by 0 bases, the J end by 5 bases, with 14 bases between. This CDR3 is built from 16 residues. The CDR3 region has the DNA TGTGCCACCAGCAGAGATTATCGGGTTGGCGATCAGCCCCAGCATTTT. Protein product: CATSRDYRVGDQPQHF.

V and J are TRBV5-6 and TRBJ2-2; the match to TRBD2 covers 11 bases. The CDR3 length is 15 residues. Germline CDR1 is SGHDT and CDR2 is YYEEEE. Losses at the gene ends were 7 bases for V and 2 bases for J; bases not matched to a gene: 4. CDR3 amino acids: CASALAGANTGELFF. In nucleotides, the CDR3 is TGTGCCAGCGCACTAGCGGGGGCCAACACCGGGGAGCTGTTTTTT.

The rearrangement joins TRBV30 to TRBJ1-1; unclear D gene. The CDR3 spans 14 residues. V lost 3 bases to trimming and J lost 0 bases, with 11 bases between them. Germline V gene lookup returns CDR1 GTSNPN and CDR2 SVGIG (reference sequence). CDR3 DNA sequence: TGTGCCTGGAGATTGAGCAGGTTGAACACTGAAGCTTTCTTT. It specifies CAWRLSRLNTEAFF.

The chain joins TRBV19 to TRBJ2-1; 10 bases fit TRBD1. V gave up 5 bases and J gave up 6 bases; unmatched junction bases: 7. The CDR3 contains 15 residues. From germline, CDR1 is LNHDA and CDR2 SQIVND (reference sequence). The CDR3 coding sequence is TGTGCCAGTAGTTCGGGACAGGGGCGTCTCAATGAGCAGTTCTTC. Protein: CASSSGQGRLNEQFF. The full variable domain, rest sourced from reference TRBV19 and TRBJ2-1, is DGGITQSPKYLFRKEGQNVTLSCEQNLNHDAMYWYRQDPGQGLRLIYYSQIVNDFQKGDIAEGYSVSREKKESFPLTVTSAQKNPTAFYLCASSSGQGRLNEQFFGPGTRLTVL.

The chain employs TRBV4-1 and TRBJ2-1, with TRBD2 matching over 8 bases. This CDR3 region has 16 residues. In germline, CDR1 is MGHRA, CDR2 YSYEKL. V was clipped by 2 bases and J by 4 bases; unmatched bases: 7. CDR3 amino acids: CASSQIGGGPYNEQFF. CDR3 sequence (DNA): TGCGCCAGCAGCCAAATCGGCGGGGGGCCATACAATGAGCAGTTCTTC.

This clone appeared a single time. The CDR3 protein is CASSLLTDEQFF. In DNA form, the CDR3 reads TGTGCCAGCAGCCTCCTGACAGATGAGCAGTTCTTC. The chain couples TRBV4-2 to TRBJ2-1, with a tentative D call TRBD1 (5 bases). The germline V gene has CDR1 LGHNA and CDR2 YNFKEQ. This CDR3 comprises 12 residues. Trimming left V 4 bases short and J 8 bases short, with 9 bases between.

The J gene is TRBJ1-3, the V gene TRBV4-3; 9 bases match TRBD1. The V segment lost 4 bases and the J segment 0 bases; nucleotides outside the gene matches: 10. The CDR3 runs to 18 residues. Germline values: CDR1 LGHNA, CDR2 YSLEER. Here the CDR3 DNA reads TGCGCCAGCAGCCGATCGGACAGGGGCAGGTCCTCTGGAAACACCATATATTTT. Translation: CASSRSDRGRSSGNTIYF.

The rearrangement uses TRBV29-1 and TRBJ1-2; TRBD1 agrees at 8 bases. J lost 7 bases, V lost 0 bases, and 4 bases had no gene match. CDR1 SQVTM and CDR2 ANQGSEA come from the germline V gene. This CDR3 has 13 amino acids. This CDR3 reads CSVEDRTGPGYTF. In nucleotides, the CDR3 is TGCAGCGTTGAAGATCGGACAGGGCCTGGCTACACCTTC.

This chain uses TRBV11-1 with TRBJ2-3; a possible D gene is TRBD2 (6 bases). V was shortened by 8 bases and J by 4 bases, with 19 bases between the two germline ends. Germline V gene sequence: CDR1 SGHAT, CDR2 FQDESV (reference sequence). CDR3 length equals 15 residues. CDR3 DNA: TGTGCCAGCGCTAGGGACTCTACGGGCGCAGATACGCAGTATTTT. Translating it yields CASARDSTGADTQYF. The variable domain in full, completed from reference TRBV11-1 and TRBJ2-3, reads EAEVAQSPRYKITEKSQAVAFWCDPISGHATLYWYRQILGQGPELLVQFQDESVVDDSQLPKDRFSAERLKGVDSTLKIQPAELGDSAMYLCASARDSTGADTQYFGPGTRLTVL.

The V call is TRBV5-8, the J call TRBJ2-2, with 10 bases fitting TRBD2. Germline-derived CDR1 and CDR2 are SGHTS and YDEGEE. The junction had 2 bases not matched to a gene; V was cut back by 2 bases and J by 1 base. The CDR3 extends over 16 amino acids. The CDR3 protein is CASSLGLAENTGELFF. In DNA, the CDR3 is TGTGCCAGCAGCTTAGGACTAGCGGAGAACACCGGGGAGCTGTTTTTT.

The J gene is TRBJ2-7, the V gene TRBV7-2; 9 nucleotides align to TRBD2. Germline-derived CDR1 and CDR2 are SGHTA and FQGNSA. This CDR3 has 14 residues. V was pared by 7 bases and J by 3 bases, with 7 bases of the junction left unmatched. For the CDR3, the DNA is TGTGCCAGCACGAAGGGCGGGAGGGACTACGAGCAGTACTTC. Translation gives CASTKGGRDYEQYF.

The chain employs TRBV2 and TRBJ2-7; a weak D match, TRBD1 (6 bases). Per germline, CDR1 SNHLY and CDR2 FYNNEI. V lost 7 bases and J 5 bases, leaving 15 bases between the germline ends. This CDR3 is 13 amino acids long. CDR3: CASNTDRSHEQYF. The DNA of the CDR3 is TGTGCCAGCAATACTGACAGGTCCCACGAGCAGTACTTC.

In its sample, this clone was seen once. The chain links TRBV7-2 to TRBJ2-2, with D possibly matching TRBD2 (5 bases). The CDR3 spans 16 residues. Trimming shortened V by 1 base and J by 6 bases, and 15 bases separated the two germline ends. Germline CDR1 SGHTA, CDR2 FQGNSA. The CDR3 is CASSLDGERMPGELFF. The CDR3 nucleotides are TGTGCCAGCAGCTTAGATGGGGAGCGTATGCCCGGGGAGCTGTTTTTT.

This sequence joins TRBV19 and TRBJ2-5; D might be TRBD1 (5 bases). Germline V gene sequence: CDR1 LNHDA, CDR2 SQIVND (reference sequence). The CDR3 has 13 amino acids. V was cut by 1 base and J by 6 bases, with 9 bases left in between. CDR3 nucleotides: TGTGCCAGTAGTATAGCAGGGATGCAGACCCAGTACTTC. Translated: CASSIAGMQTQYF.

V gene TRBV13 combines with J gene TRBJ2-3; TRBD1 might be the D (6 bases). The CDR3 has 14 residues. The germline V and J ends were trimmed by 5 bases and 2 bases, with 11 bases remaining between them. Per germline, CDR1 PRHDT and CDR2 FYEKMQ (reference sequence). CDR3 sequence (DNA): TGTGCCAGCAGCCCGACAGGTTACACAGATACGCAGTATTTT. Its translation is CASSPTGYTDTQYF. The complete variable domain, with remaining parts taken from reference TRBV13 and TRBJ2-3, reads AAGVIQSPRHLIKEKRETATLKCYPIPRHDTVYWYQQGPGQDPQFLISFYEKMQSDKGSIPDRFSAQQFSDYHSELNMSSLELGDSALYFCASSPTGYTDTQYFGPGTRLTVL.

The chain carries TRBV27 and TRBJ1-1; a weak D match, TRBD1 (6 bases). V dropped 6 bases and J dropped 7 bases, with 9 bases sitting between them. Germline-derived CDR1 and CDR2 are MNHEY and SMNVEV (reference sequence). The CDR3 totals 11 residues. The CDR3 bases are TGTGCCAGCAGCAGGGGTCTTGAAGCTTTCTTT. Translating gives CASSRGLEAFF.

This sequence joins TRBV28 and TRBJ2-3; 10 nucleotides match TRBD2. Looked up from germline, CDR1 is MDHEN and CDR2 is SYDVKM. V shed 7 bases, J shed 0 bases, and the junction held 10 bases outside the gene matches. The CDR3 extends over 17 amino acids. This CDR3 is CASKGQAAGGSTDTQYF. Here the CDR3 DNA reads TGTGCCAGCAAAGGACAGGCAGCGGGAGGGAGCACAGATACGCAGTATTTT.

The rearrangement joins TRBV5-1 to TRBJ1-4, with D possibly TRBD1 on 6 matching bases. V was shortened by 3 bases and J by 7 bases, with 19 bases between the two germline ends. In germline, CDR1 is SGHRS, CDR2 YFSETQ. The CDR3 contains 16 residues. CDR3 sequence (DNA): TGCGCCAGCAGCTGGGAATATGGGGGCGCGGGTGAAAAACTGTTTTTT. It translates to CASSWEYGGAGEKLFF.

The chain uses TRBV7-8 and TRBJ1-1, with 7 bases aligning to TRBD1. With V trimmed by 5 bases and J by 0 bases, 9 bases remained unmatched. Germline V lookup: CDR1 SGHVS, CDR2 FQNEAQ. CDR3 length: 16 residues. The CDR3 coding sequence is TGTGCCAGCAGCCCCGAAATGGGACAGCTGAACACTGAAGCTTTCTTT. It specifies CASSPEMGQLNTEAFF.